The clone carrying this T cell receptor (beta chain) was detected many times. The investigators amplified TCR beta CDR3 regions from RNA transcripts. First-round RT-PCR with HTBI primers amplified the TCR CDR3 region. TCRdb re-called the multiplex PCR reads through MiXCR, storing one row per CDR3 protein. The sample lists fewer than 900,000 distinct CDR3 sequences, 16% occurring once. This specimen comes from a study of T cells in Graves' hyperthyroidism and ophthalmopathy. The germline V gene has CDR1 SNHLY and CDR2 FYNNEI. V was pared by 6 bases and J by 7 bases, with 13 bases between. There are 13 residues in the CDR3. The authors deemed Graves' hyperthyroidism stable absent ophthalmopathy progression within 18 months.

The gene calls are TRBV2 and TRBJ1-5; no clear D gene. The source is a man aged 18 to 29 with Graves' hyperthyroidism. The sequencing input was blood. This CDR3 reads CASSPEKQQPQHF. The DNA of the CDR3 is TGTGCCAGCAGCCCCGAAAAACAGCAGCCCCAGCATTTT.